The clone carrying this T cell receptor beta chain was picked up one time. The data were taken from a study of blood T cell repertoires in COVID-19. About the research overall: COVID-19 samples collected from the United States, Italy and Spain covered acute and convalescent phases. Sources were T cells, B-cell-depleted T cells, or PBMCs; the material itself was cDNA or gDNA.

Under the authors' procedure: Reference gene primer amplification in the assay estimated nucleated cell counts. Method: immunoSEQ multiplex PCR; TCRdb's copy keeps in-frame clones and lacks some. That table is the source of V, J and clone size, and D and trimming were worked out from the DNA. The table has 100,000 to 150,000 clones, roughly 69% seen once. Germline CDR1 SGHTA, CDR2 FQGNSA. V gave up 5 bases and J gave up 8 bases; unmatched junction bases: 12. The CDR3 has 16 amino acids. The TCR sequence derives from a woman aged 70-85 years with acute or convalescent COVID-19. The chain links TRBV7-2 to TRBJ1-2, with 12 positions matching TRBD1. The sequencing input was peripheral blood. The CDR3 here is CASSPKGQGAYGGYTF. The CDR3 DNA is TGTGCCAGCAGCCCAAAGGGACAGGGGGCGTATGGAGGCTACACCTTC.